This TCR beta chain derives from a study of blood T cell repertoires in COVID-19. Looking at the study overall: Nucleic acid was either cDNA or gDNA, and it came from T cells, B-cell-depleted T cells, or PBMCs.

Allocation to cohorts depended on clinical history reported by the participants. V was shortened by 0 bases and J by 8 bases, with 16 bases between the two germline ends. In germline, CDR1 is MGHDK, CDR2 SYGVNS. The CDR3 length is 15 residues. This clone was seen only once. The table came from immunoSEQ multiplex PCR; TCRdb's copy has only in-frame clones and leaves some out. The sample comprises 250,000 to 350,000 clones, around 88% of which are singletons, and 6% to 7% rests with the top ten. This receptor was identified in a middle-aged woman who had recovered from COVID-19. Sequenced input: PBMCs or T cells enriched from blood (not recorded which). The chain joins TRBV25-1 to TRBJ1-2; maybe TRBD1 (5 bases). CDR3 loop: CASSEYQGPLAGYTF. The DNA of the CDR3 is TGTGCCAGCAGTGAATACCAGGGTCCCTTGGCCGGCTACACCTTC.